Following are 4 T cell receptor beta chains from one sample sequenced in a study of regulatory T cells in long-lasting Graves disease. Time point meaning: persistent/refractory GD, antithyroid drugs over 5 years with positive TRAb. Construction of the TCR library relied on RNA isolated from PBMCs. The TCR beta library used iRepertoire HTBI primers with Arm-PCR amplification of CDR3. TCRdb itself ran the multiplex PCR reads through MiXCR, one entry per CDR3 protein. The data hold 360,000 or so distinct CDR3 sequences, with around 23% observed a single time. The specimen was peripheral blood mononuclear cells (PBMCs), collected when the disease was refractory, from a patient treated with antithyroid drugs. The receptors were sampled from a woman between 40 and 50 years old with Graves disease.

This clonotype was counted many times. The CDR3 region has the DNA TGTGCCAGCAGTTTGGTTTGGTCGAGGACAGGGGAGCAGTACTTC. It is translated as CASSLVWSRTGEQYF. V gene TRBV28 combines with J gene TRBJ2-7; TRBD1 agrees at 8 bases. CDR3 length: 15 residues. Germline loops: CDR1 MDHEN, CDR2 SYDVKM. The ends lost 3 bases at V and 7 bases at J; junction bases unmatched: 11.

The J gene is TRBJ2-3, the V gene TRBV20-1, with TRBD2 matching over 12 bases. The CDR3 runs 18 residues. The V gene end was trimmed by 4 bases and the J gene end by 0 bases; junction bases not matched to a gene: 11. CDR1 is DFQATT and CDR2 is SNEGSKA in the germline V gene (reference sequence). The CDR3, as DNA: TGCAGTGCTAATCGACTAGCGGGAGTGCCCGCTAGCACAGATACGCAGTATTTT. Translation: CSANRLAGVPASTDTQYF.

This clonotype was counted at least ten times. V and J are TRBV2 and TRBJ1-2, with D possibly being TRBD1 (6 bases). Germline CDR1 SNHLY, CDR2 FYNNEI. CDR3 length equals 15 residues. Trimming stripped 6 bases from V and 4 bases from J, with 18 bases between. The CDR3 region has the DNA TGTGCCAGCAGAAGAGCAGGGGAAACCCCCTATGGCTACACCTTC. Its protein product is CASRRAGETPYGYTF.

This clonotype showed up many times. The gene calls are TRBV6-1 and TRBJ2-5, with D possibly TRBD2 on 5 matching bases. The CDR3 sequence is 14 residues long. Germline lookup yields CDR1 MNHNS and CDR2 SASEGT. Trimming pared 8 bases from V and 5 bases from J, leaving 18 bases between. The CDR3 DNA reads TGTGCCAGCGGATCGGGCCGATGGAGGGAGACCCAGTACTTC. Its protein is CASGSGRWRETQYF.